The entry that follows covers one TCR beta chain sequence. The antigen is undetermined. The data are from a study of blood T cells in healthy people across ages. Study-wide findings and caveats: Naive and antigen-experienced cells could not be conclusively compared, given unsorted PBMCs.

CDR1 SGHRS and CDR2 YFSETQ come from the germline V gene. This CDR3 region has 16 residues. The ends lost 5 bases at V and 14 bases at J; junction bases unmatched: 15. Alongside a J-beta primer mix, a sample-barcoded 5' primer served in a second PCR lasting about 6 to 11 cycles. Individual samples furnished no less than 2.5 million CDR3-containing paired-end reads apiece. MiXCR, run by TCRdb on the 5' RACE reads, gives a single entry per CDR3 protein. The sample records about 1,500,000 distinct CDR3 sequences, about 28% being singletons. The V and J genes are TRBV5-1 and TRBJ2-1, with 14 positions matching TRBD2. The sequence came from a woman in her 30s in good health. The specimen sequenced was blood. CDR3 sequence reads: CASRPGTSGGPSLEFF. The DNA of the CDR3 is TGCGCCAGCAGACCCGGGACTAGCGGGGGCCCAAGTCTGGAGTTCTTC.